Presented here are 32 T cell receptor beta chains from one specimen sequenced in a study of circulating and synovial CD4+ cells in juvenile arthritis. Profiled with immunoSEQ multiplex PCR; TCRdb holds only in-frame clones, not every one. The table records approximately 16,000 clones, roughly 89% of them present only once. Sequenced: CD4+ T cells from blood. All receptors derive from a human donor with juvenile idiopathic arthritis.

The chain links TRBV18 to TRBJ2-3; D gene unclear. Per germline, CDR1 KGHSH and CDR2 LQKENI. The CDR3 has 13 amino acids. Trimming stripped 2 bases from V and 11 bases from J, with 14 bases between. CDR3 loop: CASSPGEERMQYF. For the CDR3, the DNA is TGTGCCAGCTCACCAGGAGAGGAAAGGATGCAGTATTTT. Full variable domain (remainder filled in from reference TRBV18 and TRBJ2-3): NAGVMQNPRHLVRRRGQEARLRCSPMKGHSHVYWYRQLPEEGLKFMVYLQKENIIDESGMPKERFSAEFPKEGPSILRIQQVVRGDSAAYFCASSPGEERMQYFGPGTRLTVL.

The V gene is TRBV6-1, the J gene TRBJ1-1; D may be TRBD1 (6 bases). This CDR3 contains 16 residues. The germline CDR1 and CDR2 sequences are MNHNS and SASEGT. V shed 4 bases and J shed 3 bases, with 18 bases lying between them. CDR3: CASSGEPGTLYTEAFF. CDR3 coding DNA: TGTGCCAGCAGTGGGGAACCCGGGACACTGTACACTGAAGCTTTCTTT.

The chain recombines TRBV28 with TRBJ1-2; 7 bases match TRBD1. Trimming at V came to 1 base and at J to 4 bases, leaving 0 bases not matched to a gene. This CDR3 has 13 residues. CDR1 is MDHEN and CDR2 is SYDVKM in the germline V gene. DNA for the CDR3: TGTGCCAGCAGTTTATCAGGGGGCTATGGCTACACCTTC. This codes for CASSLSGGYGYTF.

This rearrangement joins TRBV4-2 to TRBJ2-7; a weak D match, TRBD1 (6 bases). The ends were cut back, 3 bases at V and 2 bases at J, with 8 bases in the middle. Per the germline V gene, CDR1 is LGHNA and CDR2 is YNFKEQ. The CDR3 loop spans 13 amino acids. The CDR3 nucleotides read TGTGCCAGCAGCCAGACAGGACCCTACGAGCAGTACTTC. Protein sequence: CASSQTGPYEQYF.

This chain links TRBV10-2 with TRBJ2-1; TRBD1 matches 7 bases. This CDR3 has 15 residues. Germline values: CDR1 WSHSY, CDR2 SAAADI. V was pared by 2 bases and J by 2 bases, with 3 bases of the junction left unmatched. In DNA form, the CDR3 reads TGCGCCAGCAGTGAGATAACAGGGGCCTACAATGAGCAGTTCTTC. Protein: CASSEITGAYNEQFF.

CDR3 in amino acids: CASSQLGSSYEQYF. The DNA of the CDR3 is TGCGCCAGCAGCCAATTGGGGAGCTCCTACGAGCAGTACTTC. The chain links TRBV4-3 to TRBJ2-7, with D possibly matching TRBD2 (5 bases). From germline, CDR1 is LGHNA and CDR2 YSLEER. This CDR3 is built from 14 residues. Trimming shortened V by 2 bases and J by 0 bases, and 8 bases separated the two germline ends.

The chain recombines TRBV20-1 with TRBJ1-2, with D unclear. Trimming stripped 3 bases from V and 5 bases from J, with 7 bases between. This CDR3 comprises 11 residues. From germline, CDR1 is DFQATT and CDR2 SNEGSKA (reference sequence). The CDR3: CSASSRYGYTF. The DNA of the CDR3 is TGCAGTGCTAGTTCCAGATATGGCTACACCTTC.

The V call is TRBV2, the J call TRBJ2-1, with a possible D match to TRBD1 (6 bases). The CDR3 consists of 12 residues. Trimming removed 4 bases at V and 9 bases at J, with 10 bases between. The V gene's germline CDR1 is SNHLY and CDR2 FYNNEI. This CDR3 reads CASSGGLFEQFF. In DNA, the CDR3 is TGTGCCAGCAGTGGGGGGCTATTTGAGCAGTTCTTC.

The chain employs TRBV18 and TRBJ1-5, with D possibly TRBD1 on 6 matching bases. The germline gives CDR1 KGHSH, CDR2 LQKENI. V shed 5 bases and J shed 5 bases, with 10 bases lying between them. The length of the CDR3 is 13 residues. The CDR3 DNA is TGTGCCAGCTCATCCCAGGGGCATCAGCCCCAGCATTTT. It encodes CASSSQGHQPQHF.

This chain uses TRBV19 with TRBJ1-3; tentative D call: TRBD1 (6 bases). This CDR3 has 20 residues. Germline V CDR1 and CDR2: LNHDA, SQIVND (reference sequence). Trimming shortened V by 3 bases and J by 3 bases, and 27 bases separated the two germline ends. The CDR3 sequence is CASSIKFLRTFRGYGNTIYF. In nucleotides, the CDR3 is TGTGCCAGTAGTATTAAGTTCCTCCGGACTTTCAGGGGTTATGGAAACACCATATATTTT.

This chain joins TRBV7-2 and TRBJ2-1; 7 positions match TRBD1. The germline CDR1 and CDR2 sequences are SGHTA and FQGNSA. V lost 5 bases and J lost 6; bases outside the gene matches: 7. The CDR3 has 14 residues. As DNA, the CDR3 is TGTGCCAGCAGCCAAGACAGGGTTACCAATGAGCAGTTCTTC. Translation gives CASSQDRVTNEQFF.

The table lists this clone with a few counts. The gene calls are TRBV7-2 and TRBJ1-5; tentatively, D is TRBD1 (5 bases). The CDR3 length is 13 residues. CDR1 and CDR2 from the germline V gene are SGHTA and FQGNSA. V was trimmed by 5 bases and J by 10 bases, leaving 15 bases between them. CDR3 in amino acids: CASSQDTGGPQHF. In DNA form, the CDR3 reads TGTGCCAGCAGCCAGGACACGGGAGGTCCCCAGCATTTT.

V and J are TRBV30 and TRBJ2-3; tentatively, D is TRBD1 (5 bases). Germline assignment: CDR1 GTSNPN and CDR2 SVGIG (reference sequence). This CDR3 is 14 amino acids long. V was clipped by 1 base and J by 3 bases, with 11 bases between them. In DNA form, the CDR3 reads TGTGCCTGGAGTGCAATGGGGCGGACAGATACGCAGTATTTT. Translating gives CAWSAMGRTDTQYF.

The V gene is TRBV5-4, the J gene TRBJ2-3; 9 bases line up with TRBD1. CDR1 is SGHNT, CDR2 YYREEE, per germline (reference sequence). The length of the CDR3 is 14 residues. Trimming cost V 5 bases and J 1 base; bases outside gene matches: 2. CDR3 nucleotide sequence: TGTGCCAGCAGTCGGGACAGGGGCACAGATACGCAGTATTTT. Amino acids: CASSRDRGTDTQYF. Complete variable domain (other parts from reference TRBV5-4 and TRBJ2-3): ETGVTQSPTHLIKTRGQQVTLRCSSQSGHNTVSWYQQALGQGPQFIFQYYREEENGRGNFPPRFSGLQFPNYSSELNVNALELDDSALYLCASSRDRGTDTQYFGPGTRLTVL.

The chain uses TRBV5-1 and TRBJ2-5, with 9 bases lining up with TRBD2. The CDR3 extends over 16 amino acids. The V gene end was trimmed by 5 bases and the J gene end by 0 bases; junction bases not matched to a gene: 8. CDR1 is SGHRS and CDR2 is YFSETQ in the germline V gene. For the CDR3, the DNA is TGCGCCAGCAGATTTAGGACTAGCGCGTACCAAGAGACCCAGTACTTC. Its translation: CASRFRTSAYQETQYF.

The V and J genes are TRBV18 and TRBJ2-7, with TRBD1 identical over 9 bases. The CDR3 consists of 15 residues. The ends lost 6 bases at V and 2 bases at J; junction bases unmatched: 8. CDR1 and CDR2 (germline): KGHSH, LQKENI. The CDR3 DNA sequence: TGTGCCAGCTCGAAGGGACAGGGAATAACCTACGAGCAGTACTTC. This encodes CASSKGQGITYEQYF.

The chain couples TRBV20-1 to TRBJ2-3; D call uncertain. The V gene lost 6 bases and the J gene lost 6 bases, with 10 bases spanning the gap. This CDR3 comprises 11 residues. Germline CDR1 is DFQATT and CDR2 is SNEGSKA (reference sequence). The CDR3 reads CSAQIRDTQYF. Written as DNA, the CDR3 is TGCAGTGCCCAAATTCGGGATACGCAGTATTTT.

V usage is TRBV18 and J usage is TRBJ2-1; 12 bases are shared with TRBD2. CDR3 length: 16 residues. J was trimmed by 5 bases and V by 3 bases; bases with no gene match: 5. Germline CDR1 reads KGHSH; CDR2 reads LQKENI. The CDR3 protein is CASSPSLAGGDNEQFF. DNA for the CDR3: TGTGCCAGCTCACCTTCTCTAGCGGGGGGGGACAATGAGCAGTTCTTC.

The table lists this clone with a count of one. This rearrangement joins TRBV6-6 to TRBJ2-7, with TRBD1 matching 8 bases. From germline, CDR1 is MNHNY and CDR2 SVGAGI (reference sequence). V gave up 0 bases and J gave up 3 bases; unmatched junction bases: 1. This CDR3 contains 14 residues. For the CDR3, the DNA is TGTGCCAGCAGTTACTCGGACAGGGACTACGAGCAGTACTTC. Encoded protein: CASSYSDRDYEQYF.

The rearrangement joins TRBV9 to TRBJ2-5; maybe TRBD2 (6 bases). The CDR3 spans 15 residues. Trimming removed 7 bases from V and 5 bases from J, with 21 bases in between. From germline, CDR1 is SGDLS and CDR2 YYNGEE. The CDR3 DNA sequence: TGTGCCAGCGGCTTTGGTGGAGGGAAGGACGAGACCCAGTACTTC. Residues: CASGFGGGKDETQYF.

The chain is built from TRBV5-4 and TRBJ1-1; 7 nucleotides align to TRBD1. The CDR3 consists of 15 residues. Germline V gene lookup returns CDR1 SGHNT and CDR2 YYREEE (reference sequence). Trimming took 5 bases from V and 1 from J; bases not matched to a gene: 8. The CDR3 reads CASSQINRGNTEAFF. Written as DNA, the CDR3 is TGTGCCAGCAGTCAAATCAACAGGGGGAACACTGAAGCTTTCTTT.

The chain joins TRBV7-2 to TRBJ2-1; D is perhaps TRBD1 (5 bases). The ends were cut back, 0 bases at V and 5 bases at J, with 11 bases in the middle. CDR1 is SGHTA and CDR2 is FQGNSA in the germline V gene. This CDR3 is 15 amino acids long. As DNA, the CDR3 is TGTGCCAGCAGCTTAGCGGTGAAGGGGCACAATGAGCAGTTCTTC. It codes for CASSLAVKGHNEQFF.

The CDR3 coding sequence is TGTGCCAGCTCACCACTTAGCGAGTTCACAGATACGCAGTATTTT. Residues: CASSPLSEFTDTQYF. The chain joins TRBV18 to TRBJ2-3, with D perhaps matching TRBD2 (5 bases). Trimming pared 1 base from V and 2 bases from J, leaving 10 bases between. Looked up from germline, CDR1 is KGHSH and CDR2 is LQKENI. The CDR3 is 15 residues long.

The chain recombines TRBV15 with TRBJ1-1; D perhaps matches TRBD1 (5 bases). The V and J ends lost 0 bases and 5 bases respectively, with 16 bases between them. The CDR3 is 16 residues long. CDR1 is LNHNV and CDR2 is YYDKDF in the germline V gene (reference sequence). CDR3 loop: CATSRDTIQVNTEAFF. In nucleotides, the CDR3 is TGTGCCACCAGCAGAGATACCATACAGGTTAATACTGAAGCTTTCTTT.

On this clone itself: The junction departs from germline at one end; a sequencing error may be responsible. The chain recombines TRBV5-1 with TRBJ2-3, with unresolved D. The CDR3 runs to 14 residues. The germline gives CDR1 SGHRS, CDR2 YFSETQ. The CDR3: CANSTSTSTDTQYF. The CDR3 DNA is TGCGCCAACAGCACCTCTACTAGCACAGATACGCAGTATTTT.

CDR3 region: CASSLGGAAGNTIYF. The CDR3 coding sequence is TGTGCCAGCAGCTTGGGGGGGGCTGCTGGAAACACCATATATTTT. The rearrangement joins TRBV7-9 to TRBJ1-3; D possibly corresponds to TRBD1 (6 bases). The CDR3 runs 15 residues. The V end was cut by 3 bases, the J end by 2 bases, with 11 bases between. Germline CDR1 SEHNR, CDR2 FQNEAQ (reference sequence). Combining the CDR3 with reference TRBV7-9 and TRBJ1-3 gives the whole variable domain DTGVSQNPRHKITKRGQNVTFRCDPISEHNRLYWYRQTLGQGPEFLTYFQNEAQLEKSRLLSDRFSAERPKGSFSTLEIQRTEQGDSAMYLCASSLGGAAGNTIYFGEGSWLTVV.

The chain recombines TRBV6-5 with TRBJ2-7, with 8 bases that match TRBD1. V lost 0 bases to trimming and J lost 6 bases; unmatched junction nucleotides: 7. This CDR3 has 15 amino acids. Germline assignment: CDR1 MNHEY and CDR2 SVGAGI. The CDR3 sequence is CASSYSRARGLEQYF. The CDR3 region has the DNA TGTGCCAGCAGTTACTCGAGGGCCAGGGGGCTCGAGCAGTACTTC.

The chain has TRBV2 and TRBJ1-5; maybe TRBD1 (6 bases). The ends were cut back, 5 bases at V and 4 bases at J, with 12 bases in the middle. The germline gives CDR1 SNHLY, CDR2 FYNNEI. This CDR3 has 14 amino acids. CDR3 nucleotides: TGTGCCAGCAGTTCACAGGGTTCAAATCAGCCCCAGCATTTT. It specifies CASSSQGSNQPQHF.

This rearrangement joins TRBV7-9 to TRBJ1-2, with D perhaps matching TRBD1 (6 bases). CDR1 SEHNR and CDR2 FQNEAQ come from the germline V gene (reference sequence). Between the trimmed V and J ends, which lost 2 bases and 2 bases, there was a span of 12 bases. There are 15 residues in the CDR3. CDR3 amino acids: CASSLRQGRNYGYTF. In DNA form, the CDR3 reads TGTGCCAGCAGCTTAAGGCAGGGGCGCAACTATGGCTACACCTTC.

A note on this clone: An end of the junction does not agree with germline; a read error may underlie this. Other DNA sequences within the sample encode an identical CDR3. This sequence joins TRBV10-3 and TRBJ1-6, with D unresolved. The CDR3 spans 16 residues. Looked up from germline, CDR1 is ENHRY and CDR2 is SYGVKD. The CDR3 region is CAISGTKGDYNSPLHF. CDR3 nucleotide sequence: TGTGCCATCAGTGGGACTAAGGGCGATTATAATTCCCCCCTCCACTTT.

CDR3 coding DNA: TGTGCTAGTGGTCTGGGGACACACACAGATACGCAGTATTTT. Encoded protein: CASGLGTHTDTQYF. The chain joins TRBV12-5 to TRBJ2-3; tentative D call: TRBD1 (6 bases). The CDR3 sequence is 14 residues long. The germline gives CDR1 LGHNT, CDR2 FRNRAP. V was trimmed by 5 bases and J by 2 bases, leaving 11 bases between them.

The chain carries TRBV7-2 and TRBJ2-6; unclear D gene. Trimming cost V 1 base and J 9 bases, with 10 bases left between them. Germline-derived CDR1 and CDR2 are SGHTA and FQGNSA. The length of the CDR3 is 14 residues. The CDR3 sequence is CASSLGGSINVLTF. The CDR3 bases are TGTGCCAGCAGCTTAGGTGGTAGCATCAACGTCCTGACTTTC.